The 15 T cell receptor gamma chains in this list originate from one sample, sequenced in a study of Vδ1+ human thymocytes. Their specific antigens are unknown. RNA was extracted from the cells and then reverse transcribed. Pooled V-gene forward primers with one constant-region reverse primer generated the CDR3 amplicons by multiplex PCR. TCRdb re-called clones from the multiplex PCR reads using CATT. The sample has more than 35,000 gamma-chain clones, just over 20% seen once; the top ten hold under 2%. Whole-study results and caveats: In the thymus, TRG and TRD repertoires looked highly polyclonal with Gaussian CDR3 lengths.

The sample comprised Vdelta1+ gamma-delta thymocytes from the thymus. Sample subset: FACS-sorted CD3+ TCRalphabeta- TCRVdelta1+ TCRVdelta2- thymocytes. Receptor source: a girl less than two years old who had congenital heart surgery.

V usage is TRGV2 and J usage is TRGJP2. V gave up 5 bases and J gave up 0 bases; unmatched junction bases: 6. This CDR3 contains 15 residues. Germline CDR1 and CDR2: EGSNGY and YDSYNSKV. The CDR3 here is CATWANDSSDWIKTF. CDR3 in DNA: TGTGCCACCTGGGCGAATGATAGTAGTGATTGGATCAAGACGTTT.

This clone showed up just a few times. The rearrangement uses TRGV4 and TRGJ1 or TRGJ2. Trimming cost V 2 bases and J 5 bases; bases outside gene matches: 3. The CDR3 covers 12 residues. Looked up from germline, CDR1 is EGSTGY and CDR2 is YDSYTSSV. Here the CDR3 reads CATWDENYKKLF. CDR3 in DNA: TGTGCCACCTGGGATGAGAATTATAAGAAACTCTTT.

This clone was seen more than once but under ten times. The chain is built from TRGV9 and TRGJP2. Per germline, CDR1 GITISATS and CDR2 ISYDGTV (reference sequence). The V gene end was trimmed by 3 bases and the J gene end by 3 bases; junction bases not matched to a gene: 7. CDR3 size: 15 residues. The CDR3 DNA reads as TGTGCCTTGTGGGAGCCGGGGGGTAGTGATTGGATCAAGACGTTT. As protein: CALWEPGGSDWIKTF.

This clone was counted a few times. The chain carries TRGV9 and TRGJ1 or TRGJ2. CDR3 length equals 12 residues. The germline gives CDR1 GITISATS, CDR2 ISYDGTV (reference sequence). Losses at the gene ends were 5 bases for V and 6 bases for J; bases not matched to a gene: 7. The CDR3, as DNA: TGTGCCTTGTGGGTTTCGAGTTATAAGAAACTCTTT. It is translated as CALWVSSYKKLF.

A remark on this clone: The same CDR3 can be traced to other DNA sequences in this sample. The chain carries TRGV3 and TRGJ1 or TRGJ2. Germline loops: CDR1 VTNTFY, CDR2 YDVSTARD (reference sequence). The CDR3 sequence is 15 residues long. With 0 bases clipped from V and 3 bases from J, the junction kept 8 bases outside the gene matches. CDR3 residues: CATWDRRSGYYKKLF. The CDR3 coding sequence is TGTGCCACCTGGGACAGGCGGTCTGGTTATTATAAGAAACTCTTT.

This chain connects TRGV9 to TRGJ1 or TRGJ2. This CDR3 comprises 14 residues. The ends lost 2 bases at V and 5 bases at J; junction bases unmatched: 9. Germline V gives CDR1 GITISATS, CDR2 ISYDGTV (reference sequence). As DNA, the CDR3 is TGTGCCTTGTGGGAGGCGCCGCCGAATTATAAGAAACTCTTT. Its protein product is CALWEAPPNYKKLF.

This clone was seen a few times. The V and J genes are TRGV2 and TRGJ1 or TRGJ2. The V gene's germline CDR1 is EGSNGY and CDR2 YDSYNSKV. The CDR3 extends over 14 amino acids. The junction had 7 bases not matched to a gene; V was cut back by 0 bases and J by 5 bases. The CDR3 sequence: CATWDGALDYKKLF. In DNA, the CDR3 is TGTGCCACCTGGGACGGGGCTTTGGATTATAAGAAACTCTTT.

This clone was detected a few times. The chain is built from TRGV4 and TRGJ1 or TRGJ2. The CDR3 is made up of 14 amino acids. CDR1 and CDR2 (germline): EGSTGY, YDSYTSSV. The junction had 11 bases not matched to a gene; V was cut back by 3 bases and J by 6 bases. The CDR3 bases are TGTGCCACCTGGGATAGTCGGGTTGGTTATAAGAAACTCTTT. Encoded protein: CATWDSRVGYKKLF.

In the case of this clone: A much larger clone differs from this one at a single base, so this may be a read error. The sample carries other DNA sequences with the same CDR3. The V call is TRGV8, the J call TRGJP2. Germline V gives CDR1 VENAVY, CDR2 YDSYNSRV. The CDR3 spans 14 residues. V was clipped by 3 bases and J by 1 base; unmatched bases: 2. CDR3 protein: CATWDLSSDWIKTF. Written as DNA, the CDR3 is TGTGCCACCTGGGATCTTAGTAGTGATTGGATCAAGACGTTT.

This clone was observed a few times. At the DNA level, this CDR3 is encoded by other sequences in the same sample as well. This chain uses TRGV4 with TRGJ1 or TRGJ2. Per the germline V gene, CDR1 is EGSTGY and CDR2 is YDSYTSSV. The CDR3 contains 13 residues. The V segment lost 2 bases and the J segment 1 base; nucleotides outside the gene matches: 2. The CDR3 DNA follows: TGTGCCACCTGGGATGTAAATTATTATAAGAAACTCTTT. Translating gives CATWDVNYYKKLF.

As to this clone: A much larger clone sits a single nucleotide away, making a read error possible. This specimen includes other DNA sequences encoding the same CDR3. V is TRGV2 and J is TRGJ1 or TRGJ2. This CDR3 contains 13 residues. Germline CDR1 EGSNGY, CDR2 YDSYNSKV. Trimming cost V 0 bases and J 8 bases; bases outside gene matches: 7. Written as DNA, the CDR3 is TGTGCCACCTGGGACGGGCCGGGCAATAAGAAACTCTTT. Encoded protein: CATWDGPGNKKLF.

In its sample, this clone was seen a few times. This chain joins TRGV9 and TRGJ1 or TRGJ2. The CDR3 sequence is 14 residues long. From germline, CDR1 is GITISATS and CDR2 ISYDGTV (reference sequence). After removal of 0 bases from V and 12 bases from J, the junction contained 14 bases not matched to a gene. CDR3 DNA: TGTGCCTTGTGGGAGGTGCCCGCCCATATCGGGAAACTCTTT. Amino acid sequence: CALWEVPAHIGKLF.

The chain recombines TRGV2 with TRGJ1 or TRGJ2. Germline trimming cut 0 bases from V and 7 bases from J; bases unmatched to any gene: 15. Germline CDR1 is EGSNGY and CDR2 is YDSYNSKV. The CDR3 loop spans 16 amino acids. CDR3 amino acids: CATWDGPALQGYKKLF. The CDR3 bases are TGTGCCACCTGGGACGGGCCGGCCCTGCAGGGATATAAGAAACTCTTT.

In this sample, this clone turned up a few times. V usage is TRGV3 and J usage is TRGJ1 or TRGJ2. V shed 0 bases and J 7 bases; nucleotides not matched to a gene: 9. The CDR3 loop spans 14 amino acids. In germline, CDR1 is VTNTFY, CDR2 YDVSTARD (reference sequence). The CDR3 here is CATWDRQKGYKKLF. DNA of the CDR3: TGTGCCACCTGGGACAGGCAGAAGGGCTATAAGAAACTCTTT.

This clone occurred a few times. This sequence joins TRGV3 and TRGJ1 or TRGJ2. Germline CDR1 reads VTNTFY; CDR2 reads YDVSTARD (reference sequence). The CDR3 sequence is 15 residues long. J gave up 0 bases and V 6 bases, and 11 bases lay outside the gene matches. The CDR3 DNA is TGTGCCACCTGGACCGGGGGCCAGAATTATTATAAGAAACTCTTT. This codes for CATWTGGQNYYKKLF.